This T cell receptor (beta chain) was identified in a study of blood T cell repertoires in COVID-19. Study-wide background: Spain, Italy and the United States supplied samples that represented acute and convalescent COVID-19.

The repertoire was sequenced with immunoSEQ multiplex PCR; TCRdb's copy has only in-frame clones and lacks some. The sample lists some 250,000 clones, 82% occurring once. Looked up from germline, CDR1 is SGHRS and CDR2 is YFSETQ. V gave up 3 bases and J gave up 8 bases; unmatched junction bases: 6. This CDR3 is built from 14 residues. This receptor was identified in a woman under 30 with acute or convalescent COVID-19. V usage is TRBV5-1 and J usage is TRBJ1-4; TRBD1 matches at 8 bases. The sequenced material came from peripheral blood. CDR3 protein: CASSSGQGSEKLFF. The CDR3 DNA is TGCGCCAGCAGCTCCGGACAGGGTAGCGAAAAACTGTTTTTT. The variable domain in full, completed from reference TRBV5-1 and TRBJ1-4, reads KAGVTQTPRYLIKTRGQQVTLSCSPISGHRSVSWYQQTPGQGLQFLFEYFSETQRNKGNFPGRFSGRQFSNSRSEMNVSTLELGDSALYLCASSSGQGSEKLFFGSGTQLSVL.